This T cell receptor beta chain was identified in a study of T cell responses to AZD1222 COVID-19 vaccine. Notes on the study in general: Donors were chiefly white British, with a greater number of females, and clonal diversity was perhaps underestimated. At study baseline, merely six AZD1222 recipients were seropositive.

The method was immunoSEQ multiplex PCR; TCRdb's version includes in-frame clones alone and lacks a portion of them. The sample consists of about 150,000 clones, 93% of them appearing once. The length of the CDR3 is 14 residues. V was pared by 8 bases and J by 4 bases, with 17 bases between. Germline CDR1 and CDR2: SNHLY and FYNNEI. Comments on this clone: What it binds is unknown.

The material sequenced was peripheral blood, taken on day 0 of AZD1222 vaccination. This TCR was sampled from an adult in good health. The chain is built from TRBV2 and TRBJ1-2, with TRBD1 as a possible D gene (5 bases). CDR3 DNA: TGTGCCAGCTCTCTACGACAGAGTACCTATGGCTACACCTTC. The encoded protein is CASSLRQSTYGYTF.